These 19 T cell receptor beta chains came from one sample sequenced in a study of human T cells and chemical hapten exposure. Via MiXCR, TCRdb re-called the RACE reads, giving one row per CDR3 protein. The sample lists 150,000 to 200,000 distinct CDR3 sequences, just under 30% seen once, with roughly 3% in the top ten. Time point noted: pre-sensitization, week 0. This sample's treatment: therapeutic diphenylcyclopropenone sensitization with weekly scalp DPC. The sequenced sample was whole blood, obtained in connection with sensitization to the hapten diphenylcyclopropenone (DPC). The receptors were gathered from a woman aged 25 to 39 with alopecia areata. Some clones in this sample may be carry-over from other donors' samples.

V is TRBV6-2 or TRBV6-3 and J is TRBJ1-5; D is perhaps TRBD1 (5 bases). CDR3 size: 14 residues. Per germline, CDR1 MNHEY and CDR2 SVGEGT. V shed 7 bases and J shed 7 bases, with 17 bases lying between them. CDR3: CASTDLTAGQPQHF. The DNA for the CDR3 is TGTGCCAGCACCGACCTGACAGCGGGCCAGCCCCAGCATTTT.

This chain joins TRBV6-5 and TRBJ1-2; TRBD1 is a possible D gene (5 bases). Germline assignment: CDR1 MNHEY and CDR2 SVGAGI. V shed 8 bases and J shed 10 bases, with 14 bases lying between them. CDR3 length equals 11 residues. The CDR3 DNA reads as TGTGCCAGCGGGGGGGGTCAGGACTACACCTTC. It encodes CASGGGQDYTF.

The chain employs TRBV28 and TRBJ2-2; D is perhaps TRBD1 (6 bases). Trimming shortened V by 4 bases and J by 4 bases, and 16 bases separated the two germline ends. This CDR3 has 16 residues. Germline V gives CDR1 MDHEN, CDR2 SYDVKM. The CDR3 sequence: CASSWQGPSGTGELFF. CDR3 bases: TGTGCCAGCAGTTGGCAGGGGCCCTCGGGCACCGGGGAGCTGTTTTTT.

This clonotype turned up a few times. This chain links TRBV7-9 with TRBJ2-6; D unresolved. The CDR3 totals 15 residues. The V gene lost 3 bases and the J gene lost 4 bases, with 10 bases spanning the gap. Germline V lookup: CDR1 SEHNR, CDR2 FQNEAQ (reference sequence). CDR3 residues: CASSLLTTGANVLTF. The DNA of the CDR3 is TGTGCCAGCAGCTTGCTCACTACCGGGGCCAACGTCCTGACTTTC. The full variable domain, rest sourced from reference TRBV7-9 and TRBJ2-6, is DTGVSQNPRHKITKRGQNVTFRCDPISEHNRLYWYRQTLGQGPEFLTYFQNEAQLEKSRLLSDRFSAERPKGSFSTLEIQRTEQGDSAMYLCASSLLTTGANVLTFGAGSRLTVL.

The chain employs TRBV5-1 and TRBJ2-3; D unclear. V lost 4 bases and J 5 bases, leaving 5 bases between the germline ends. The length of the CDR3 is 11 residues. CDR1 SGHRS and CDR2 YFSETQ come from the germline V gene. The CDR3 sequence: CASSRQDTQYF. The DNA for the CDR3 is TGCGCCAGCAGCCGACAAGATACGCAGTATTTT.

This sequence joins TRBV29-1 and TRBJ2-3; 7 nucleotides match TRBD2. CDR3 length equals 17 residues. The V gene end was trimmed by 0 bases and the J gene end by 3 bases; junction bases not matched to a gene: 12. CDR1 is SQVTM and CDR2 is ANQGSEA in the germline V gene. The CDR3 DNA sequence: TGCAGCGTTGAAGAGGCCCGGGGCGGGAGTAGGACAGATACGCAGTATTTT. Translated: CSVEEARGGSRTDTQYF.

CDR3 sequence reads: CASSLLAGADTQYF. DNA for the CDR3: TGCGCCAGCAGCTTACTAGCGGGAGCAGATACGCAGTATTTT. The genes are TRBV5-1 and TRBJ2-3; 11 bases match TRBD2. J lost 4 bases, V lost 2 bases, and 0 bases had no gene match. Per the germline V gene, CDR1 is SGHRS and CDR2 is YFSETQ. The CDR3 runs to 14 residues.

The chain recombines TRBV4-3 with TRBJ2-5; 10 bases match TRBD2. Germline CDR1 is LGHNA and CDR2 is YSLEER. The V segment lost 4 bases and the J segment 0 bases; nucleotides outside the gene matches: 5. CDR3 length equals 16 residues. CDR3 loop: CASSPRLAGYQETQYF. The CDR3 DNA sequence: TGCGCCAGCAGCCCAAGACTAGCGGGTTACCAAGAGACCCAGTACTTC.

The table lists this clonotype with a few counts. The chain is built from TRBV4-2 and TRBJ1-1, with TRBD1 matching over 7 bases. The CDR3 has 13 amino acids. The V segment lost 5 bases and the J segment 1 base; nucleotides outside the gene matches: 1. Germline V gene lookup returns CDR1 LGHNA and CDR2 YNFKEQ. DNA of the CDR3: TGTGCCAGCAGCAACAGGGGGAACACTGAAGCTTTCTTT. This codes for CASSNRGNTEAFF.

Only a few counts were recorded for this clonotype. The chain employs TRBV7-2 and TRBJ2-3; D is perhaps TRBD1 (5 bases). Trimming took off 2 bases at V and 6 bases at J, with 12 bases between the two ends. The CDR3 length is 14 residues. Germline-derived CDR1 and CDR2 are SGHTA and FQGNSA. The CDR3 spells CASSLQLGPDTQYF. CDR3 sequence (DNA): TGTGCCAGCAGCTTACAGTTGGGGCCGGATACGCAGTATTTT.

This chain joins TRBV5-1 and TRBJ2-2; 13 nucleotides agree with TRBD2. CDR3 length: 16 residues. The trim removed 3 bases at V and 7 bases at J, leaving 6 bases unmatched. Per the germline V gene, CDR1 is SGHRS and CDR2 is YFSETQ. The CDR3: CASSSRTSGRVGELFF. Here the CDR3 DNA reads TGCGCCAGCAGCTCCCGGACTAGCGGGAGAGTCGGGGAGCTGTTTTTT.

This chain links TRBV10-3 with TRBJ2-7; 8 bases align to TRBD1. The CDR3 covers 15 residues. Per germline, CDR1 ENHRY and CDR2 SYGVKD. J was trimmed by 5 bases and V by 1 base; bases with no gene match: 7. The CDR3 DNA is TGTGCCATCAGTGAGTTGGACAGGGATGGAAACGAGCAGTACTTC. This translates into CAISELDRDGNEQYF.

The rearrangement uses TRBV7-8 and TRBJ2-5; D may be TRBD1 (6 bases). The germline V gene has CDR1 SGHVS and CDR2 FQNEAQ. The CDR3 runs 14 residues. V was shortened by 4 bases and J by 9 bases, with 18 bases between the two germline ends. The CDR3 bases are TGTGCCAGCAGCTCCACCGGGATCGCAGGGGCCCAGTACTTC. This sequence encodes CASSSTGIAGAQYF.

This clonotype was counted a few times. The chain combines TRBV20-1 with TRBJ2-5; 14 positions agree with TRBD2. The ends lost 3 bases at V and 4 bases at J; junction bases unmatched: 4. Germline CDR1 and CDR2: DFQATT and SNEGSKA (reference sequence). This CDR3 region has 15 residues. Written as DNA, the CDR3 is TGCAGTGCTAGCATTGGACTAGCGGGAGGAGAGACCCAGTACTTC. Its protein is CSASIGLAGGETQYF.

This clonotype was detected a few times. The chain couples TRBV28 to TRBJ1-1; D possibly corresponds to TRBD1 (5 bases). V dropped 7 bases and J dropped 0 bases, with 18 bases sitting between them. The CDR3 is made up of 16 amino acids. CDR1 and CDR2 (germline): MDHEN, SYDVKM. The CDR3 DNA follows: TGTGCCAGCAACATCCGGGGGAGGATAATGAACACTGAAGCTTTCTTT. Protein product: CASNIRGRIMNTEAFF.

This clonotype was observed a handful of times. The rearrangement uses TRBV30 and TRBJ2-7, with 12 bases that match TRBD2. The CDR3 has 15 amino acids. J gave up 7 bases and V 2 bases, and 9 bases lay outside the gene matches. From germline, CDR1 is GTSNPN and CDR2 SVGIG (reference sequence). The CDR3 region is CAWSTTSGSLREQYF. The DNA for the CDR3 is TGTGCCTGGAGTACGACTAGCGGGAGCTTAAGGGAGCAGTACTTC.

The rearrangement links TRBV4-2 to TRBJ2-7; D is perhaps TRBD1 or TRBD2 (5 bases each). This CDR3 is 14 amino acids long. Germline V gene data show CDR1 as LGHNA and CDR2 as YNFKEQ. V lost 3 bases, J lost 5 bases, and 14 bases lay in between. CDR3 region: CASSHGASFDEQYF. Here the CDR3 DNA reads TGTGCCAGCAGCCACGGGGCATCGTTCGACGAGCAGTACTTC.

In its sample, this clonotype was seen many times. This chain connects TRBV29-1 to TRBJ1-2, with D unclear. From germline, CDR1 is SQVTM and CDR2 ANQGSEA. V lost 3 bases and J lost 5, with 4 bases in between. The CDR3 is 10 residues long. CDR3 bases: TGCAGCGTTGAGGAGTATGGCTACACCTTC. Translated, it gives CSVEEYGYTF.

This chain links TRBV6-1 with TRBJ2-3; 10 bases are shared with TRBD2. The CDR3 is 16 residues long. Looked up from germline, CDR1 is MNHNS and CDR2 is SASEGT. J lost 5 bases, V lost 6 bases, and 11 bases had no gene match. The CDR3 DNA follows: TGTGCCAGCAGGGATCTTAGCGGGGGGCAGGTAGATACGCAGTATTTT. Its protein product is CASRDLSGGQVDTQYF.